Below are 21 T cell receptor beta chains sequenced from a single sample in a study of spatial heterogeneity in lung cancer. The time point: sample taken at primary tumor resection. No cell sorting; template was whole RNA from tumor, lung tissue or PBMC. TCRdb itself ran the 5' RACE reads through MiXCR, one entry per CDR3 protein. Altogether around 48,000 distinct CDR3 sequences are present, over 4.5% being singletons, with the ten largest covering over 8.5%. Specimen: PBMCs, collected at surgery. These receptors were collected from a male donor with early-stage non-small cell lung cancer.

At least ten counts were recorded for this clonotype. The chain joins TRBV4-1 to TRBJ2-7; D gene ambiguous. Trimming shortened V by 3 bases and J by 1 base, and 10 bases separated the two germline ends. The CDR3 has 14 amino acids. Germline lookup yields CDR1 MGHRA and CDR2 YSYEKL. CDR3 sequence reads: CASSQIGQSYEQYF. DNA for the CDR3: TGCGCCAGCAGCCAGATTGGCCAGTCCTACGAGCAGTACTTC.

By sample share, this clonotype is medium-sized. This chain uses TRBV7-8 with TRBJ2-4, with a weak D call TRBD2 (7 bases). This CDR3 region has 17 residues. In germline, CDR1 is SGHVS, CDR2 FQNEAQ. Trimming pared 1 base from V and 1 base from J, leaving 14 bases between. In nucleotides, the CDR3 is TGTGCCAGCAGCTTAGGCAGGCCGGGGGGCGCCAAAAACATTCAGTACTTC. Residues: CASSLGRPGGAKNIQYF. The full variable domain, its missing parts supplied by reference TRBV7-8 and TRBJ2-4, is GAGVSQSPRYKVAKRGQDVALRCDPISGHVSLFWYQQALGQGPEFLTYFQNEAQLDKSGLPSDRFFAERPEGSVSTLKIQRTQQEDSAVYLCASSLGRPGGAKNIQYFGAGTRLSVL.

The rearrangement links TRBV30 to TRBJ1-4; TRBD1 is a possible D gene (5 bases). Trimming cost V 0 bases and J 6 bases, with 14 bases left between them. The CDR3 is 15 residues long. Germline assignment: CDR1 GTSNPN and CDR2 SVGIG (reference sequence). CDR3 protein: CAWSVKQGIDEKLFF. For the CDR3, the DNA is TGTGCCTGGAGTGTAAAGCAGGGTATTGATGAAAAACTGTTTTTT. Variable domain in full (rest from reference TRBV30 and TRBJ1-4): SQTIHQWPATLVQPVGSPLSLECTVEGTSNPNLYWYRQAAGRGLQLLFYSVGIGQISSEVPQNLSASRPQDRQFILSSKKLLLSDSGFYLCAWSVKQGIDEKLFFGSGTQLSVL.

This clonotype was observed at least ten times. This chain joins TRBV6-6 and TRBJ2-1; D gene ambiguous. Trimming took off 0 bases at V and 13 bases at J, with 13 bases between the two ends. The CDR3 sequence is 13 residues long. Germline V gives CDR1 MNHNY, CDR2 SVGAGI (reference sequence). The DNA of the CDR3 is TGTGCCAGCAGTTACTCGATTGGGGTCAGCCAGTTCTTC. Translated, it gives CASSYSIGVSQFF.

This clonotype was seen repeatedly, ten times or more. The DNA for the CDR3 is TGCAGTGCCTGCCCTACTAGCGGGAGCTCCAATGAGCAGTTCTTC. This encodes CSACPTSGSSNEQFF. This chain joins TRBV20-1 and TRBJ2-1; 11 bases match TRBD2. CDR1 DFQATT and CDR2 SNEGSKA come from the germline V gene (reference sequence). V shed 6 bases, J shed 6 bases, and the junction held 10 bases outside the gene matches. The length of the CDR3 is 15 residues.

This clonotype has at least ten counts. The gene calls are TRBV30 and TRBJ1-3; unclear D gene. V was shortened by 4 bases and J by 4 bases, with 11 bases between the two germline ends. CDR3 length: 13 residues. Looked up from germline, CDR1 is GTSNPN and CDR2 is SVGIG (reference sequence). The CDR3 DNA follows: TGTGCCTGGACGCGGGGAGGAGGAAACACCATATATTTT. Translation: CAWTRGGGNTIYF.

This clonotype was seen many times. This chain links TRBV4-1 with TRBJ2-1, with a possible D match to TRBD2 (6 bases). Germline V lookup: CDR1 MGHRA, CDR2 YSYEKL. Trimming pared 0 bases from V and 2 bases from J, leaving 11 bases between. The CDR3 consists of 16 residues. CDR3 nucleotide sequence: TGCGCCAGCAGCCAAGACCTTAGCGGAACCTACAATGAGCAGTTCTTC. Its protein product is CASSQDLSGTYNEQFF.

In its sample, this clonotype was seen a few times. Written as DNA, the CDR3 is TGTGCCAGCAGCCAAGCCGGGAACCGCTACGAGCAGTACTTC. Protein product: CASSQAGNRYEQYF. V and J are TRBV4-2 and TRBJ2-7; D is possibly TRBD2 (5 bases). The CDR3 is made up of 14 amino acids. Per the germline V gene, CDR1 is LGHNA and CDR2 is YNFKEQ. The V gene lost 1 base and the J gene lost 3 bases, with 10 bases spanning the gap.

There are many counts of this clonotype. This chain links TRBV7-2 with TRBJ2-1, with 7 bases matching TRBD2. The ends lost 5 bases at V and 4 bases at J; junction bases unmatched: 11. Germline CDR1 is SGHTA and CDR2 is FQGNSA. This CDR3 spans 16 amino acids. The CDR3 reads CASSIMSGGWYNEQFF. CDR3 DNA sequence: TGTGCCAGCAGCATCATGTCGGGAGGATGGTACAATGAGCAGTTCTTC.

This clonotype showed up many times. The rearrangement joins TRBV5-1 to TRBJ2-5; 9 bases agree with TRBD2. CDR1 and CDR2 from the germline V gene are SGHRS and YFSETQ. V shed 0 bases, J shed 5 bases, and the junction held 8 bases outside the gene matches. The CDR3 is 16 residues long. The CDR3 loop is CASSLGLAALGETQYF. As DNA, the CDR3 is TGCGCCAGCAGCTTGGGACTAGCGGCACTGGGGGAGACCCAGTACTTC.

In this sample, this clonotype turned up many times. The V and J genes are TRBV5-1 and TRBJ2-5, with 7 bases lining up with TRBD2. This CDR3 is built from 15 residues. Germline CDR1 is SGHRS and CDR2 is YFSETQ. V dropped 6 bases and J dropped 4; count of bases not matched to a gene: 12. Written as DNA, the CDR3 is TGCGCCAGCACCTTCGGCGGGAGTCGTGTAGAGACCCAGTACTTC. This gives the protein CASTFGGSRVETQYF.

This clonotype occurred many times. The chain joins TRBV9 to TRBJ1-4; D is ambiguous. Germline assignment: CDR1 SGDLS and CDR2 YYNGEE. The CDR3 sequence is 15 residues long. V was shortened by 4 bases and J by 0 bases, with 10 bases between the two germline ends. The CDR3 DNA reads TGTGCCAGCAGCCCCGACGGAGCAACTAATGAAAAACTGTTTTTT. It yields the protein CASSPDGATNEKLFF.

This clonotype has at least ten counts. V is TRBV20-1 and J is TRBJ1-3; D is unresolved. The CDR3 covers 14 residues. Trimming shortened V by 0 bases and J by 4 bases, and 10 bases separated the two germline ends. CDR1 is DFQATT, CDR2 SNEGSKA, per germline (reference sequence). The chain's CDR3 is CSAREFSNGNTIYF. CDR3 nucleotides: TGCAGTGCTAGAGAATTTTCTAACGGAAACACCATATATTTT.

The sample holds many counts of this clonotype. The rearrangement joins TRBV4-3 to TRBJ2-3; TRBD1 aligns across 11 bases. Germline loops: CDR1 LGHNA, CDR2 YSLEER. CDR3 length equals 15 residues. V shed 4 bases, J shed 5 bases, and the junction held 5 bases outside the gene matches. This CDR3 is CASSPGQGDLDTQYF. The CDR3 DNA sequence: TGCGCCAGCAGCCCGGGACAGGGGGATTTAGATACGCAGTATTTT.

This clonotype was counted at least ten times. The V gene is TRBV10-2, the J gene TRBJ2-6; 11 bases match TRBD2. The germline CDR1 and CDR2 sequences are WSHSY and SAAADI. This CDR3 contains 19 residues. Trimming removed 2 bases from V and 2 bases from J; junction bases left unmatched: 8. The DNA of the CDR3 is TGCGCCAGCAGTGAGATAGGGCTAGCGGGAGGTACTGGGGCCAACGTCCTGACTTTC. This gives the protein CASSEIGLAGGTGANVLTF.

CDR3 DNA: TGTGCCAGCAGCCGGGACAATCAGCCCCAGCATTTT. Translating gives CASSRDNQPQHF. V gene TRBV7-9 combines with J gene TRBJ1-5; D gene uncertain. In germline, CDR1 is SEHNR, CDR2 FQNEAQ (reference sequence). The length of the CDR3 is 12 residues. Trimming removed 5 bases at V and 3 bases at J, with 5 bases between.

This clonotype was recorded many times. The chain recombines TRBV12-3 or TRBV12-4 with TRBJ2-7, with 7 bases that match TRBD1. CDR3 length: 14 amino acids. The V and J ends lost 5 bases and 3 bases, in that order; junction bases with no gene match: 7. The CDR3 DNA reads TGTGCCAGCAGTGTAACCCGGGACAGCTACGAGCAGTACTTC. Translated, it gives CASSVTRDSYEQYF.

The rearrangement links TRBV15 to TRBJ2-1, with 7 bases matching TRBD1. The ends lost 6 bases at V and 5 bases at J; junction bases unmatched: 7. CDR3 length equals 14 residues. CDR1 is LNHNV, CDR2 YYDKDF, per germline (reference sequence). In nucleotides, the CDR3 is TGTGCCACCAGTAGGGACAGAGTAAACAATGAGCAGTTCTTC. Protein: CATSRDRVNNEQFF. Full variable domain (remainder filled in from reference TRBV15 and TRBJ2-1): DAMVIQNPRYQVTQFGKPVTLSCSQTLNHNVMYWYQQKSSQAPKLLFHYYDKDFNNEADTPDNFQSRRPNTSFCFLDIRSPGLGDTAMYLCATSRDRVNNEQFFGPGTRLTVL.

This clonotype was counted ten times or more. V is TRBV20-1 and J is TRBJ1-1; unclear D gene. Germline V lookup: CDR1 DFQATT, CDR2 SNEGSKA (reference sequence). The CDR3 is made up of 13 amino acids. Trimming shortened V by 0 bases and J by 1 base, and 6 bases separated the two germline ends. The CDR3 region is CSARDPRNTEAFF. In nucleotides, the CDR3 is TGCAGTGCTAGAGATCCCAGGAACACTGAAGCTTTCTTT.

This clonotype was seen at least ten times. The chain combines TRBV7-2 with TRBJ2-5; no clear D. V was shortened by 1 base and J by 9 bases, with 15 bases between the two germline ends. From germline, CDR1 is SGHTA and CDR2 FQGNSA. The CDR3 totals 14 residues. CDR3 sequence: CASSLEAAVAAQYF. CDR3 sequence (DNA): TGTGCCAGCAGCTTAGAGGCGGCAGTTGCGGCCCAGTACTTC.

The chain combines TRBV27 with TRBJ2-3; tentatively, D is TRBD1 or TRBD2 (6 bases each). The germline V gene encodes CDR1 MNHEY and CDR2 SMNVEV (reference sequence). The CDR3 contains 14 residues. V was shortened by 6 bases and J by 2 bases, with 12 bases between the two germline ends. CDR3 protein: CASRPRDNTDTQYF. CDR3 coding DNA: TGTGCCAGCAGGCCGCGGGACAACACAGATACGCAGTATTTT.